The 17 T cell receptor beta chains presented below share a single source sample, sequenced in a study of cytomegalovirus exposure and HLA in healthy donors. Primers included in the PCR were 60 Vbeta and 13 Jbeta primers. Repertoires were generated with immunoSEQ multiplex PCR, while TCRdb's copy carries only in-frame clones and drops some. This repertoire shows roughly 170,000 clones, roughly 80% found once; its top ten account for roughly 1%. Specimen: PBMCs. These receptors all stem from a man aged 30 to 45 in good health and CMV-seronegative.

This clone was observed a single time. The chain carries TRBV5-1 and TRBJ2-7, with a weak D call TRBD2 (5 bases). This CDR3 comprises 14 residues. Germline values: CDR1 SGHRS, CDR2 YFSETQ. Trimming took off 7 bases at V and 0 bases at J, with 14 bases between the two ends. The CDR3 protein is CASHKQAGSYEQYF. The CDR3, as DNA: TGCGCCAGCCACAAGCAGGCGGGCTCCTACGAGCAGTACTTC.

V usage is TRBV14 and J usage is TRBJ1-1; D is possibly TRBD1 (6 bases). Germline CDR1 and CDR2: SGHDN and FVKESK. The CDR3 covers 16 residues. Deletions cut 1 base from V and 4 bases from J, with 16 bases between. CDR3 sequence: CASSQVDRTKATEAFF. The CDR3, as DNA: TGTGCCAGCAGCCAAGTCGACAGGACAAAGGCCACTGAAGCTTTCTTT. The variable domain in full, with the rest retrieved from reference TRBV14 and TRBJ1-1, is EAGVTQFPSHSVIEKGQTVTLRCDPISGHDNLYWYRRVMGKEIKFLLHFVKESKQDESGMPNNRFLAERTGGTYSTLKVQPAELEDSGVYFCASSQVDRTKATEAFFGQGTRLTVV.

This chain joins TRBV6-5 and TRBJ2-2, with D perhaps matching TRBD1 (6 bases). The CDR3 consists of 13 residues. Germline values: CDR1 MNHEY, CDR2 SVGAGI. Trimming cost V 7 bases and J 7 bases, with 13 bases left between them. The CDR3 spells CASKDRRSGELFF. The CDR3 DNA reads TGTGCCAGCAAGGACAGAAGAAGCGGGGAGCTGTTTTTT.

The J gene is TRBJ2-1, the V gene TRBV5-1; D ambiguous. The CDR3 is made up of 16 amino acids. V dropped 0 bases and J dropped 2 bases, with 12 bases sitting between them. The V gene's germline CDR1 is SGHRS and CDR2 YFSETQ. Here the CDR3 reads CASSLAGFLPYNEQFF. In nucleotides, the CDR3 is TGCGCCAGCAGCTTGGCCGGTTTTCTCCCCTACAATGAGCAGTTCTTC. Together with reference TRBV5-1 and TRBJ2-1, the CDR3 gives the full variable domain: KAGVTQTPRYLIKTRGQQVTLSCSPISGHRSVSWYQQTPGQGLQFLFEYFSETQRNKGNFPGRFSGRQFSNSRSEMNVSTLELGDSALYLCASSLAGFLPYNEQFFGPGTRLTVL.

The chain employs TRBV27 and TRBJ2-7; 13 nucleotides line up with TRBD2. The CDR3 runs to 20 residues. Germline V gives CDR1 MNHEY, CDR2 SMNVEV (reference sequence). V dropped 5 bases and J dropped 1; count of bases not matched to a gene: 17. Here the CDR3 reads CASSPGLAGAEVFGSYEQYF. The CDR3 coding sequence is TGTGCCAGCAGTCCAGGACTAGCGGGAGCCGAAGTGTTCGGATCCTACGAGCAGTACTTC.

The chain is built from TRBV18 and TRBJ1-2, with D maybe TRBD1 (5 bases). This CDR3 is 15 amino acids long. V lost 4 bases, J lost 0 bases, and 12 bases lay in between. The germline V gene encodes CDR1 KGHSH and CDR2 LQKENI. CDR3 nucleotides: TGTGCCAGCTCACTCTCCCAGGGTTCTAACTATGGCTACACCTTC. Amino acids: CASSLSQGSNYGYTF.

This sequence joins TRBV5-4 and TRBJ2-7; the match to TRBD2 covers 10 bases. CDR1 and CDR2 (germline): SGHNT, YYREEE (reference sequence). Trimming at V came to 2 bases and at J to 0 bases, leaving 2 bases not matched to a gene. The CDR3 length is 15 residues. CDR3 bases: TGTGCCAGCAGCTTAGGACTAGCGGTCTCCTACGAGCAGTACTTC. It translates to CASSLGLAVSYEQYF.

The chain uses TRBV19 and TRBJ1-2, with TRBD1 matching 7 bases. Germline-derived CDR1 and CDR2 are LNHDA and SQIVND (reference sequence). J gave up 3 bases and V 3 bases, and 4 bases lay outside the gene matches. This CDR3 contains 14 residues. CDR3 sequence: CASSMGDSHYGYTF. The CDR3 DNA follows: TGTGCCAGTAGTATGGGGGACAGCCACTATGGCTACACCTTC. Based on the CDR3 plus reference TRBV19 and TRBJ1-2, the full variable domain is DGGITQSPKYLFRKEGQNVTLSCEQNLNHDAMYWYRQDPGQGLRLIYYSQIVNDFQKGDIAEGYSVSREKKESFPLTVTSAQKNPTAFYLCASSMGDSHYGYTFGSGTRLTVV.

The chain's CDR3 is CASSGGSHTSETQYF. In DNA form, the CDR3 reads TGCGCCAGCAGTGGTGGGAGTCACACGTCCGAGACCCAGTACTTC. J is TRBJ2-5 and V is TRBV5-1, with D tentatively TRBD2 (5 bases). Germline lookup yields CDR1 SGHRS and CDR2 YFSETQ. Trimming pared 5 bases from V and 5 bases from J, leaving 19 bases between. The CDR3 contains 15 residues.

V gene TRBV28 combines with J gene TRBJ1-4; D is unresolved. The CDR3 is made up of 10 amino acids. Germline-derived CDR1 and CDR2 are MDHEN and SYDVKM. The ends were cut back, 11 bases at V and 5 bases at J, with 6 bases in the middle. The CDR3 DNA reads TGTGCCTCCCCGAATGAAAAACTGTTTTTT. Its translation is CASPNEKLFF.

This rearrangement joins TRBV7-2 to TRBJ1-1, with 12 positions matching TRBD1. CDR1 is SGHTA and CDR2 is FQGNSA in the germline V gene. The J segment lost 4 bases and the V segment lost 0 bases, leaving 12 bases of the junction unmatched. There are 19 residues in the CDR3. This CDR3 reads CASSLASFWDRGLGTEAFF. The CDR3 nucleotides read TGTGCCAGCAGCTTAGCTTCGTTCTGGGACAGGGGGCTGGGCACTGAAGCTTTCTTT.

The CDR3 spells CASSLQVGGRPSYEQYF. CDR3 sequence (DNA): TGTGCCAGCAGCTTACAGGTGGGGGGGAGGCCCTCCTACGAGCAGTACTTC. The chain is built from TRBV7-2 and TRBJ2-5, with TRBD2 matching 7 bases. The assigned J gene may be wrong: the sequence end matches TRBJ2-7 better. The length of the CDR3 is 17 residues. Germline CDR1 reads SGHTA; CDR2 reads FQGNSA.

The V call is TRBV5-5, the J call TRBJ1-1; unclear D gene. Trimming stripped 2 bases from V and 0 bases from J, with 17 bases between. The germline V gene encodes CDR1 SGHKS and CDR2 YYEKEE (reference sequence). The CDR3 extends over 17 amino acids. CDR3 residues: CASSLGRSRRVNTEAFF. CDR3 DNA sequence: TGTGCCAGCAGCTTAGGCAGGAGCAGGCGGGTGAACACTGAAGCTTTCTTT.

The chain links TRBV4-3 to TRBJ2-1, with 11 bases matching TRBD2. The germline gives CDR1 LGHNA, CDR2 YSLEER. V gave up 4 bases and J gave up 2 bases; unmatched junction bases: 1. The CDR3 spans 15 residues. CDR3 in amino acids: CASSLSGRAYNEQFF. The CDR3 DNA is TGCGCCAGCAGCCTTAGCGGGAGGGCCTACAATGAGCAGTTCTTC.

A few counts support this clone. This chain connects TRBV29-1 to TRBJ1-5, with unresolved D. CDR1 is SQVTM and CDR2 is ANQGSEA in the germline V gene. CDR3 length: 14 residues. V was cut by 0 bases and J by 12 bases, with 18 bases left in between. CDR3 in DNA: TGCAGCGTTGAAGATGGCCTGAGACAAAAACTCCAGCATTTT. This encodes CSVEDGLRQKLQHF.

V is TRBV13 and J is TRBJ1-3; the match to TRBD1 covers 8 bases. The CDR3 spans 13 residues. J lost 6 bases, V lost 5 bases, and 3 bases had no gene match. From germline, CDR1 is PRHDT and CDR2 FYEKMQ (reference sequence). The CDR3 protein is CASSPGQANTIYF. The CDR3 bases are TGTGCCAGCAGCCCGGGACAGGCAAACACCATATATTTT.

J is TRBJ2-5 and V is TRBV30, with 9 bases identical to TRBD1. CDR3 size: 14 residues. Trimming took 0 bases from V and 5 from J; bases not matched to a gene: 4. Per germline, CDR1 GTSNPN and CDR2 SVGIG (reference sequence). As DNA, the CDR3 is TGTGCCTGGAGTGTACAGGGGGCAGGCGAGACCCAGTACTTC. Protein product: CAWSVQGAGETQYF.